A single sample gave rise to the 5 T cell receptor beta chains below, sequenced in a study of read filtering for tumor transcriptome and immune sequencing. Molecular barcoded adaptors covering alpha/delta and beta/gamma chains were used on roughly 370 ng RNA. TCRdb ran MiXCR on the reads and lists one entry per CDR3 protein. The data show about 47,000 distinct CDR3 sequences, 9.5% to 15% seen once. Sequenced input: a population of CD138-negative cells sorted from bone marrow. All receptors derive from a donor at least 40 years old with multiple myeloma.

This clonotype showed up many times. The J gene is TRBJ2-1, the V gene TRBV29-1, with 12 bases aligning to TRBD2. CDR3 length: 14 amino acids. The germline gives CDR1 SQVTM, CDR2 ANQGSEA. The trim removed 6 bases at V and 10 bases at J, leaving 10 bases unmatched. In nucleotides, the CDR3 is TGCAGCGTCCCACTAGCGGGAGGTCTGGGAGAGCAGTTCTTC. This gives the protein CSVPLAGGLGEQFF.

Judged by abundance, this clonotype is medium-sized. CDR3 sequence: CASSPSGRAVDTQYF. DNA for the CDR3: TGTGCCAGCAGCCCCAGCGGGAGGGCCGTAGATACGCAGTATTTT. V is TRBV3-1 and J is TRBJ2-3; 10 bases are a match to TRBD2. The CDR3 loop spans 15 amino acids. The ends lost 4 bases at V and 5 bases at J; junction bases unmatched: 6. Germline values: CDR1 LGHDT, CDR2 YNNKEL (reference sequence).

Many counts were recorded for this clonotype. Germline is not matched at one junction end, which may reflect a read error. The gene calls are TRBV7-8 and TRBJ2-3, with TRBD2 matching over 10 bases. Germline CDR1 SGHVS, CDR2 FQNEAQ. CDR3 length: 17 amino acids. The CDR3 is CASSLDILAGVTDAQYF. The DNA of the CDR3 is TGTGCCAGCAGCTTAGATATCCTAGCGGGAGTTACAGATGCGCAGTATTTT. The full variable domain, rest sourced from reference TRBV7-8 and TRBJ2-3, is GAGVSQSPRYKVAKRGQDVALRCDPISGHVSLFWYQQALGQGPEFLTYFQNEAQLDKSGLPSDRFFAERPEGSVSTLKIQRTQQEDSAVYLCASSLDILAGVTDAQYFGPGTRLTVL.

This clonotype showed up many times. The CDR3 spells CASTPGDTEAFF. The CDR3 DNA follows: TGTGCCTCTACGCCCGGGGACACTGAAGCTTTCTTT. The chain couples TRBV30 to TRBJ1-1; D remains unclear. The CDR3 contains 12 residues. Trimming cost V 7 bases and J 3 bases, with 12 bases left between them. CDR1 GTSNPN and CDR2 SVGIG come from the germline V gene (reference sequence).

A word on this clonotype: It is likely a read error: a sequence one base away is far more abundant. J is TRBJ2-1 and V is TRBV4-1; D possibly corresponds to TRBD2 (6 bases). The CDR3 length is 17 residues. Per the germline V gene, CDR1 is MGHRA and CDR2 is YSYEKL. Trimming shortened V by 3 bases and J by 10 bases, and 25 bases separated the two germline ends. The CDR3 DNA reads as TGCGCCAGCAGCCACACCACCTCTAGCGTGTTACCCTACGAGCAGTTCTTC. This encodes CASSHTTSSVLPYEQFF.